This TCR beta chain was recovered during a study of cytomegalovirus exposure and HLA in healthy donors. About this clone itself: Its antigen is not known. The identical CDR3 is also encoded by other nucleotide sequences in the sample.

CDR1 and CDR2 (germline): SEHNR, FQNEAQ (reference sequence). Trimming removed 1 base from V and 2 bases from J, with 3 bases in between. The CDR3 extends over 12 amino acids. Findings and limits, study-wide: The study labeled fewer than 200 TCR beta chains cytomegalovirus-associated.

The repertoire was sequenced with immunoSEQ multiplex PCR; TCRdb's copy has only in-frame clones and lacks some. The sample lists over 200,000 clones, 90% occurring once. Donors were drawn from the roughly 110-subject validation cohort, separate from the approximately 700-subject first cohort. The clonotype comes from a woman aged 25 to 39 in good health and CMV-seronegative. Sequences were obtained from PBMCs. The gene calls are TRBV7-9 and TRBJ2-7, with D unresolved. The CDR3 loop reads CASSLGTYEQYF. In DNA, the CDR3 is TGTGCCAGCAGCTTAGGGACCTACGAGCAGTACTTC.